Listed below are T cell receptor beta chains from one sample, sequenced in a study of CD8 T cells in Susac syndrome. TCRdb processed the immunoSEQ multiplex PCR reads anew with MiXCR; each CDR3 protein has one entry. The sample includes approximately 180,000 distinct CDR3 sequences, just under 95% of them seen just once. The sequencing sample was made of CD4+ T cells from PBMCs. These receptors all stem from a human donor with Susac syndrome. Each CDR3 is given with its conserved first and last residue.

TRBV9,TRBJ1-1,CASSVRQANTEAFF
TRBV28,TRBJ2-3,CATFSTDTQYF
TRBV18,TRBJ2-6,CASSLGQSGANVLTF
TRBV18,TRBJ1-5,CASSPMASQPQHF
TRBV14,TRBJ1-1,CASSQRQGPRGAFF
TRBV30,TRBJ1-6,CAWSPTSYPLHF
TRBV19,TRBJ2-1,CATVSGPFRPNEQFF
TRBV28,TRBJ2-7,CASRDRVNEQYF
TRBV29-1,TRBJ2-5,CSVEDRAGSLTQYF
TRBV30,TRBJ1-1,CAWRTGSGAMNTEAFF
TRBV5-1,TRBJ2-1,CASSLRGGRREQFF
TRBV3-1,TRBJ2-1,CASSLLDNEQFF
TRBV7-2,TRBJ2-7,CASSSGFSGYEQYF
TRBV20-1,TRBJ2-1,CSALSFYNEQFF
TRBV7-2,TRBJ2-7,CASRLTSGEGYEQYF
TRBV7-9,TRBJ1-1,CASSLTTEAFF
TRBV30,TRBJ1-2,CAWSLGTDYGYTF
TRBV9,TRBJ2-2,CASSVALNTGELFF
TRBV30,TRBJ2-1,CAWSSGQKQFF
TRBV18,TRBJ2-1,CASSQGRGEQFF
TRBV30,TRBJ1-1,CACGRILNTEAFF